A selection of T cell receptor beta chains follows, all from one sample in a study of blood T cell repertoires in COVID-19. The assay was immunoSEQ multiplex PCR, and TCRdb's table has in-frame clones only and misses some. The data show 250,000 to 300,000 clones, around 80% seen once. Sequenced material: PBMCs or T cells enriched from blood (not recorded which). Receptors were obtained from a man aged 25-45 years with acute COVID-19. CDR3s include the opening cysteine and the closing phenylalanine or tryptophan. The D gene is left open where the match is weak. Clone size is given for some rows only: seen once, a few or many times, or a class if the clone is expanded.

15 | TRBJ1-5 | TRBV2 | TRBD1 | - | CASSYGQGDNQPQHF | TGTGCCAGCAGCTACGGACAGGGCGACAATCAGCCCCAGCATTTT
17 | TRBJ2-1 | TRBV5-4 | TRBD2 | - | CASSLLALAGDLDEQFF | TGTGCCAGCAGCTTGCTGGCTCTAGCGGGAGACTTAGATGAGCAGTTCTTC
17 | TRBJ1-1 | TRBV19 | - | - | CASSIAPWGRGAPEAFF | TGTGCCAGTAGTATAGCTCCCTGGGGGAGGGGTGCCCCTGAAGCTTTCTTT
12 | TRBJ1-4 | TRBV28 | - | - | CASGGVGEKLFF | TGTGCCAGCGGAGGGGTAGGAGAAAAACTGTTTTTT
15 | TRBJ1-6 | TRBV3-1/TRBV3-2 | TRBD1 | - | CASSQVGTGLSPLHF | TGTGCCAGCAGCCAAGTCGGGACAGGTCTTTCACCCCTCCACTTT
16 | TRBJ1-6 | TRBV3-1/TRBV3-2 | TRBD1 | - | CASSQGGGAYNSPLHF | TGTGCCAGCAGCCAAGGAGGGGGCGCCTATAATTCACCCCTCCACTTT
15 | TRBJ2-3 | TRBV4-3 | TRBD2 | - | CASSPRGGSGDTQYF | TGCGCCAGCAGCCCCCGGGGCGGGAGTGGAGATACGCAGTATTTT
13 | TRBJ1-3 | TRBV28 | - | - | CASSPSTENTIYF | TGTGCCAGCAGTCCGTCGACAGAAAACACCATATATTTT
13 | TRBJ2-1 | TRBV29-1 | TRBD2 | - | CSVVGSGNNEQFF | TGCAGCGTTGTGGGTAGCGGGAACAATGAGCAGTTCTTC
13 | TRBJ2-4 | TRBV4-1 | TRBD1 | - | CASSPGQGGSEYF | TGCGCCAGCAGCCCAGGACAGGGGGGTAGTGAGTACTTC
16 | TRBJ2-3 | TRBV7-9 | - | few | CASSLSLGGSTDTQYF | TGTGCCAGCAGCTTATCTCTGGGGGGAAGCACAGATACGCAGTATTTT
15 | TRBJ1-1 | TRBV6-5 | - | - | CASSPVLGYGTEAFF | TGTGCCAGCAGCCCAGTTCTTGGCTACGGGACTGAAGCTTTCTTT
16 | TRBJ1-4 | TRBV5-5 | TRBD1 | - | CASSGNTGVFNEKLFF | TGTGCCAGCAGCGGCAACACAGGGGTCTTTAATGAAAAACTGTTTTTT
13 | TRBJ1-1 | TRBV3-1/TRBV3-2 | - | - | CASSQLGSTEAFF | TGTGCCAGCAGCCAACTCGGGAGTACTGAAGCTTTCTTT
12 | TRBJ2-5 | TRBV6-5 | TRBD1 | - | CASGTVQETQYF | TGTGCCAGCGGGACAGTGCAAGAGACCCAGTACTTC
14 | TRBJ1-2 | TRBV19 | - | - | CASSIASRGGGYTF | TGTGCCAGTAGTATAGCCTCCCGGGGGGGTGGCTACACCTTC
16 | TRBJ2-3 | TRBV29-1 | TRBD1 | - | CSGFLSGTGRSDTQYF | TGCAGCGGGTTCTTGTCCGGGACAGGTCGCTCTGATACGCAGTATTTT
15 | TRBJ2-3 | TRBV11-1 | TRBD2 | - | CASSFTGGPTDTQYF | TGTGCCAGCAGCTTCACGGGGGGGCCGACAGATACGCAGTATTTT
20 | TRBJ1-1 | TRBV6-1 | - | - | CASSVIGIVRQTPWGGEAFF | TGTGCCAGCAGTGTCATAGGTATCGTTCGGCAAACCCCTTGGGGAGGTGAAGCTTTCTTT
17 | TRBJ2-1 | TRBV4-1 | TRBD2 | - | CASSQDAGGGPGNEQFF | TGCGCCAGCAGCCAAGATGCGGGCGGGGGTCCGGGGAATGAGCAGTTCTTC
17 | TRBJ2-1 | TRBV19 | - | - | CASSAPRLVFSYNEQFF | TGTGCCAGTAGTGCGCCCCGACTAGTATTCTCCTACAATGAGCAGTTCTTC
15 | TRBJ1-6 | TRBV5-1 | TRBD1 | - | CASSPGTGQNSPLHF | TGCGCCAGCAGCCCTGGGACAGGTCAAAATTCACCCCTCCACTTT
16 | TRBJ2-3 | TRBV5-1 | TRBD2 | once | CASSLPRGGASDTQYF | TGCGCCAGCAGCTTACCTCGCGGGGGGGCCTCAGATACGCAGTATTTT
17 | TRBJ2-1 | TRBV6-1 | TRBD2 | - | CASSGPMGGGAFNEQFF | TGTGCCAGCAGTGGCCCGATGGGCGGGGGGGCCTTCAATGAGCAGTTCTTC
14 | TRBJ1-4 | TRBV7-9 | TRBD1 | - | CASSLTGANEKLFF | TGTGCCAGCAGCCTGACAGGGGCTAATGAAAAACTGTTTTTT
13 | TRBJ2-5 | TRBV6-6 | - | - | CASSYGGRETQYF | TGTGCCAGCAGTTACGGCGGCCGGGAGACCCAGTACTTC
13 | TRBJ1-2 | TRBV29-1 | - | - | CSTEGGNNYGYTF | TGCAGCACCGAAGGAGGGAATAACTATGGCTACACCTTC
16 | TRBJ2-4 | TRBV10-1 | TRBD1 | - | CASSEGTGMAKNIQYF | TGCGCCAGCAGTGAAGGGACAGGGATGGCCAAAAACATTCAGTACTTC
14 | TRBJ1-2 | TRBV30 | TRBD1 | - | CAWSGGTGEYGYTF | TGTGCCTGGAGTGGGGGCACAGGGGAGTATGGCTACACCTTC
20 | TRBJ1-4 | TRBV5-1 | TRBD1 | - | CASSSRKPNRGQATNEKLFF | TGCGCCAGCAGCTCTCGGAAGCCTAACAGGGGCCAAGCAACTAATGAAAAACTGTTTTTT
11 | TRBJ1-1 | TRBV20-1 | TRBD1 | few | CSAVTGGRAFF | TGCAGTGCTGTTACAGGGGGCAGAGCTTTCTTT
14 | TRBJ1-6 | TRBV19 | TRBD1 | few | CASSIGQGDTPLHF | TGTGCCAGTAGTATAGGCCAGGGGGACACACCCCTCCACTTT
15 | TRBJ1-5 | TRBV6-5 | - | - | CASSSTGRGNQPQHF | TGTGCCAGCAGTTCTACAGGGAGGGGAAATCAGCCCCAGCATTTT
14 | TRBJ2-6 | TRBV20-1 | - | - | CSASPTSGANVLTF | TGCAGTGCTAGTCCCACTTCTGGGGCCAACGTCCTGACTTTC
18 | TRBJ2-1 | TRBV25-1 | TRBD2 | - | CASSNRGGGIIYNNEQFF | TGTGCCAGCAGTAACCGGGGGGGCGGGATCATATATAACAATGAGCAGTTCTTC
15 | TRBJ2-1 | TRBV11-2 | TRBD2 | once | CASSKSSGVANEQFF | TGTGCCAGCAGCAAGTCTAGCGGGGTGGCCAATGAGCAGTTCTTC
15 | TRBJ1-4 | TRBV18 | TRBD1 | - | CASSPSGGSNEKLFF | TGTGCCAGCTCACCGTCAGGGGGCTCTAATGAAAAACTGTTTTTT
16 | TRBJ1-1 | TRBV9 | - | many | CASSARPGGGVTEAFF | TGTGCCAGCAGCGCCCGACCTGGAGGGGGGGTCACTGAAGCTTTCTTT
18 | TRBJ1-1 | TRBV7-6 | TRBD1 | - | CASSLVGTGQGSGTEAFF | TGTGCCAGCAGCTTAGTTGGGACAGGCCAGGGGTCAGGTACTGAAGCTTTCTTT
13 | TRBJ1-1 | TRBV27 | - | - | CASSFGLATEAFF | TGTGCCAGCAGTTTTGGACTAGCCACTGAAGCTTTCTTT
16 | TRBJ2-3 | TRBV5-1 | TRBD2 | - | CASSPAGRGFSDTQYF | TGCGCCAGCAGCCCCGCCGGGCGGGGGTTTTCAGATACGCAGTATTTT
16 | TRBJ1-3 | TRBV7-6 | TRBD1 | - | CASSFRGRGSGNTIYF | TGTGCCAGCAGCTTTAGGGGCAGGGGGTCCGGAAACACCATATATTTT
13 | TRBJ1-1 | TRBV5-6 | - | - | CASTGRGYNEAFF | TGTGCCAGCACCGGAAGGGGGTACAACGAAGCTTTCTTT
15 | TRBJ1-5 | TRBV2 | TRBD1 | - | CASRGTGVSNQPQHF | TGTGCCAGCAGGGGGACAGGCGTTAGCAATCAGCCCCAGCATTTT
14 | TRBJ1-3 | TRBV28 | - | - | CASPSAPTGNTIYF | TGTGCCAGCCCGAGCGCCCCGACTGGAAACACCATATATTTT
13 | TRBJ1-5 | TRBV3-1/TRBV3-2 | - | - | CASSQQSNQPQHF | TGTGCCAGCAGCCAACAAAGCAATCAGCCCCAGCATTTT
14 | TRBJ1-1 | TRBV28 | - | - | CASSSRVLNTEAFF | TGTGCCAGCAGTTCCAGGGTACTGAACACTGAAGCTTTCTTT
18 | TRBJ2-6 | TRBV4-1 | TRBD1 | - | CASSHPGQGALGANVLTF | TGCGCCAGCAGCCATCCGGGACAGGGGGCGCTCGGGGCCAACGTCCTGACTTTC
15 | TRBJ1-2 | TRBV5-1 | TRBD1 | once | CASSGTQGRHPGYTF | TGCGCCAGCAGCGGGACACAGGGGCGGCATCCTGGCTACACCTTC
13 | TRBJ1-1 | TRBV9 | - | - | CASSAQGNTEAFF | TGTGCCAGCAGCGCACAGGGAAACACTGAAGCTTTCTTT
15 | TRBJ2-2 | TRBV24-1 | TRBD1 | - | CATSEGQGRTGELFF | TGTGCCACCAGTGAGGGACAGGGACGTACCGGGGAGCTGTTTTTT
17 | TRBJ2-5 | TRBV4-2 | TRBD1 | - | CASSQGRRGQGGETQYF | TGTGCCAGCAGCCAAGGCCGCCGGGGACAGGGGGGAGAGACCCAGTACTTC
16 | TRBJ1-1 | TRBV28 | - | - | CASSVGPFGARTEAFF | TGTGCCAGCAGTGTAGGTCCTTTTGGGGCGCGGACTGAAGCTTTCTTT
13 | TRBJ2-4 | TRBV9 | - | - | CASSGHRGDIQYF | TGTGCCAGCTCGGGACATCGAGGGGACATTCAGTACTTC